This T cell receptor (beta chain) was sequenced in a study of OX40 agonist ivuxolimab in advanced cancers. Whole-study context: Hepatocellular carcinoma, melanoma, renal cell or head and neck cancer affected the dose-escalation patients.

Of note for this clone: Antigen unknown.

Assay used: immunoSEQ multiplex PCR; TCRdb lists only in-frame clones, some missing. The sample lists 98,000 or so clones, about 91% occurring once. Findings and caveats of the study: Among the lowest peripheral clonal expansion occurred in 0.1-3.0 mg/kg partial responders.

This material consisted of CD4+ or CD8+ T cells sorted from blood, taken in a trial of the OX40 agonist ivuxolimab. This clonotype was sampled from an adult with an advanced solid tumor such as melanoma, head and neck, liver or kidney cancer.

This chain's CDR3 is CASSLGQGRYNEQFF. The CDR3 nucleotides read TGTGCCAGCAGCTTGGGACAGGGCCGTTACAATGAGCAGTTCTTC. This chain links TRBV7-2 with TRBJ2-1, with TRBD1 matching over 9 bases. The CDR3 runs to 15 residues. Germline V gene data show CDR1 as SGHTA and CDR2 as FQGNSA. The J segment lost 4 bases and the V segment lost 3 bases, leaving 4 bases of the junction unmatched. Filled out from reference TRBV7-2 and TRBJ2-1, the complete variable domain reads GAGVSQSPSNKVTEKGKDVELRCDPISGHTALYWYRQSLGQGLEFLIYFQGNSAPDKSGLPSDRFSAERTGGSVSTLTIQRTQQEDSAVYLCASSLGQGRYNEQFFGPGTRLTVL.